This T cell receptor (beta chain) was recovered during a study of regulatory T cells in long-lasting Graves disease (dated by TCRdb to the early 2020s). Notes on the research overall: Newly diagnosed Graves' disease patients had taken antithyroid drugs for less than 3 months. Patients with persistent Graves' disease were compared with patients with newly diagnosed Graves' disease using TCR sequencing and RNA sequencing of peripheral blood. The study took place in China and was registered as a clinical trial. A total of about 33 samples underwent TCR sequencing: around 13 from persistent and about 20 from newly diagnosed Graves' disease patients.

As encoded in the germline V gene, CDR1 is KGHSH while CDR2 is LQKENI. The CDR3 runs 15 residues from the cysteine to the phenylalanine. The retained sequence is limited to the CDR3, 45 bases, with the frame set at the first base. V and J lose 1 base and 0 bases, and a span of 7 bases separates them. Paper-wide results and their limitations: Preferential use of TRBV28, TRBJ1-2 and TRBJ2-5 was observed in persistent disease, whereas TRBV20-1 and TRBJ2-1 were favored in newly diagnosed disease. The authors acknowledged the small sample size as a limitation that may reduce accuracy. Persistent Graves' disease patients showed lower TCR Shannon entropy and fewer highly expanded clones than newly diagnosed patients, suggesting clonal expansion. Only peripheral blood was studied, because thyroid tissue, the primary lesion, was inaccessible. A larger number of public clonotypes was shared among persistent patients (around 2,500) than among newly diagnosed patients (about 990). Sequencing and analysis were restricted to the TCR beta chain.

This specimen's time point label, per the study, means: newly diagnosed GD, antithyroid drugs for less than 3 months. For both TCR sequencing and RNA sequencing, RNA was extracted from PBMCs using TRIzol. The diagnosis of Graves' disease was made according to American Thyroid Association guidelines. Patients were recruited from an endocrinology department in Xi'an, China. Each patient gave about 9.1 milliliters of peripheral blood, collected in an EDTA anticoagulant tube. Ficoll Paque Plus density gradient separation was used to isolate PBMCs, and no further T cell sorting was done. An Agilent 2100 Bioanalyzer and agarose gel were used to check RNA quality, while a NanoDrop 2000 measured RNA concentration. Libraries were built with multiplex PCR. TCRdb shows the sequencer as Illumina HiSeq 4000. CDR3 regions were amplified by Arm-PCR with iRepertoire HTBI primers to construct TCR beta libraries. Gel purification was performed on PCR products prior to sequencing. Per the source publication's procedure: Gene usage analysis of CDR3 amino acid clonotypes relied on the 60 or so TRBV and around 14 TRBJ segments identified across samples. Filtered high-quality paired reads were merged into contigs using COPE and FqMerger. BLAST was used to align contigs to the IMGT TRBV, TRBD and TRBJ reference genes, and CDR3 was defined following IMGT. Any clonotype with a frequency above 0.1% was classified as a highly expanded clone. Shannon entropy served as the measure of repertoire diversity, while the Gini coefficient captured V-J evenness. A clonotype found in more than one individual was treated as public. TCRdb applied fastp at Q25 and MiXCR to the public reads, then kept only in-frame beta chains. Rows are unified per CDR3 protein, each entry keeping the most common DNA and genes. The V and J calls, along with clone size, are taken from TCRdb and not from the paper's own processing. This sample is represented by about 530,000 distinct CDR3 sequences; about 16% of them were singletons. The top ten hold just under 25% of the sample.

In its sample, this clonotype was seen a few times. Its antigen is not yet known. No base quality values were provided; no much bigger clone lies one nucleotide off. The sample also formed part of further work on T cells in Graves' hyperthyroidism and ophthalmopathy. As described in the second report: Stable Graves' hyperthyroidism was defined as the absence of progression to ophthalmopathy over 18 months of follow-up. Hyperthyroidism patients were newly diagnosed, with disease duration under 2 months, and aged 18 to 65 years. Patients with uncontrolled infections, other autoimmune diseases, pregnancy or lactation were excluded. Diagnoses were established on the basis of clinical symptoms, serum thyroxine and TRAb, thyroid ultrasound, and orbital computed tomography. The TCR CDR3 was subjected to a first round of RT-PCR using the HTBI primer set and the Qiagen OneStep RT-PCR kit. Blood samples also contained most of the expanded thyroid clonotypes (frequency above 0.001), which suggests that blood repertoires may reflect thyroid immune responses. Ophthalmopathy was separated from stable hyperthyroidism by a 13 V-J signature model, with roughly 88% sensitivity and approximately 84% specificity obtained in cross-validation and 80%/75% obtained in testing. In validation, the model predicted progression to ophthalmopathy with approximately 70% sensitivity and less than 80% specificity, a median of 6.5 months before onset. A discovery cohort of about 100 patients, approximately 44 with Graves' ophthalmopathy and approximately 60 with stable Graves' hyperthyroidism, was used to find distinguishing TCR V-J signatures. Prospective prediction of ophthalmopathy was tested in an independent validation cohort of 18 to 20 hyperthyroidism patients and 17 patients who later progressed to ophthalmopathy. The approximately 90 discovery patients were randomly split 7:3 into training and test sets. In more than five Graves' hyperthyroidism patients, the study also compared T-cell repertoires from thyroid tissue with T-cell repertoires from blood. Following sampling, methimazole starting at 30 mg daily was given to hyperthyroidism patients, and high-dose intravenous methylprednisolone was given to ophthalmopathy patients. The libraries were constructed in a second round of multiplex PCR and then size-selected and purified. Paired-end sequencing of the libraries was performed with 100 bp reads on an Illumina HiSeq2000. SOAPnuke was used to process the raw data, with reads discarded if the reads contained adapters or uncalled bases, had a mean Phred below 15, or lacked an exact constant-primer or identifier match. High-quality paired reads were merged using COPE v1.2.5, and each unique nucleotide sequence was defined as a clonotype. MiTCR v1.1 was used to align clonotypes to the IMGT TRBV, TRBD and TRBJ reference segments. Only V-J combinations with frequency above 0.0001, covering 99% to 99.2% of repertoires, were analysed. The TCS score was defined as the ratio of F50 (clonal expansion) to E x V (chaos), calculated using BLOSUM62-based TCRdist between CDR3 peptides within each V-J. Welch's t-statistics and random forest reduced 500 to 650 V-J features to roughly 13, which were used in a naive Bayes classifier (R e1071). Sample size was not statistically predetermined, and investigators were not blinded to group allocation. The paper describes TCR Vbeta CDR3 sequencing of 130 to 150 peripheral blood samples, made up of 40 to 45 ophthalmopathy patients, around 78 hyperthyroidism patients and about 17 progressor patients.

The receptor comes from a woman aged 40 to 65 with Graves disease. Donor details come from another sample of the same person, matched by shared clones. The sequences come from peripheral blood mononuclear cells (PBMCs), collected at new diagnosis, from a patient treated with antithyroid drugs. The chain employs TRBV18 and TRBJ1-3; the D gene is not confidently resolved. The CDR3 reads CASSPQEGSGNTIYF. The DNA reads as follows: TGTGCCAGCTCACCACAGGAAGGCTCTGGAAACACCATATATTTT.